This T cell receptor (beta chain) was sequenced for a study of cytomegalovirus exposure and HLA in healthy donors. Findings of the study overall: Overall, roughly 160 TCR beta chains were annotated as cytomegalovirus-associated. The productive fraction for most TCR beta V segments was about 87% or about 30% in an earlier analysis. Most CMV-associated TCR beta chains were later found to appear HLA-restricted. The authors later found HLA-associated TCR beta chains more clonally expanded than equally common others.

This clone was found a few times. Its antigen is as yet unknown. Germline CDR1 reads SGHRS; CDR2 reads YFSETQ. V lost 7 bases and J lost 13; bases outside the gene matches: 10. The CDR3 covers 13 residues. The PCR ran on 60 Vbeta and 13 Jbeta primers. Data came from immunoSEQ multiplex PCR; TCRdb stores just in-frame clones and leaves some out. The table shows under 130,000 clones, with 83% occurring only once. The origin of this receptor is a young man in good health and CMV-seronegative. This chain joins TRBV5-1 and TRBJ2-1; 11 nucleotides line up with TRBD2. What was sequenced was PBMCs. CDR3 sequence: CASVPPGLAVQFF. In nucleotides, the CDR3 is TGCGCCAGCGTCCCCCCGGGACTAGCGGTTCAGTTCTTC.